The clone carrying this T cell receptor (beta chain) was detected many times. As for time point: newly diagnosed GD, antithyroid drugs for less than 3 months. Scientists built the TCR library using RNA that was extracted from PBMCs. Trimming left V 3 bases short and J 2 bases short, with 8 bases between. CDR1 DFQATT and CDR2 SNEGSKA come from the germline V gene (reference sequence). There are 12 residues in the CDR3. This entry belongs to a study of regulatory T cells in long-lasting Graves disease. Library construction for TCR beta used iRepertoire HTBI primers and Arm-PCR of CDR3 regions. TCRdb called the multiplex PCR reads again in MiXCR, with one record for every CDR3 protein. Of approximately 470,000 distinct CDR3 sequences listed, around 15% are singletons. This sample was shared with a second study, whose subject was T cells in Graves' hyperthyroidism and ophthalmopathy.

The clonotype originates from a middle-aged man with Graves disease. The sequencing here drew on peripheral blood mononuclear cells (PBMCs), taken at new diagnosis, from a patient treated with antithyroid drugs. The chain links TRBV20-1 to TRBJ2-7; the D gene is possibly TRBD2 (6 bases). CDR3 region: CSASGTAYEQYF. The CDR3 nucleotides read TGCAGTGCTAGCGGGACTGCCTACGAGCAGTACTTC.